This is a list of T cell receptor beta chains from one sample in a study of cytomegalovirus exposure and HLA in healthy donors. TCRdb's table, derived via immunoSEQ multiplex PCR, lists solely in-frame clones and lacks some. Of under 40,000 clones listed, 81% are singletons. The sequenced sample consisted of PBMCs. These TCRs come from a middle-aged woman in good health and CMV-seronegative. CDR3s include the opening cysteine and the closing phenylalanine or tryptophan. The order of the fields is D gene, clone size, V gene, J gene, CDR3 DNA, CDR3 protein. A D gene is named only where the DNA matches it firmly. Clone sizes are given selectively: once, few, many, or a class where the clone is expanded.

>NA|NA|TRBV9|TRBJ2-1
TGTGCCAGCAGCGTAGGAGCGTACAATGAGCAGTTCTTC
CASSVGAYNEQFF
>TRBD1|NA|TRBV19|TRBJ1-2
TGTGCCAGTAGGAGCCGGGACAGGGCACTATCTAACTATGGCTACACCTTC
CASRSRDRALSNYGYTF
>NA|NA|TRBV2|TRBJ1-1
TGTGCCACAGGGTGGAACACTGAAGCTTTCTTT
CATGWNTEAFF
>TRBD1|NA|TRBV28|TRBJ1-5
TGTGCCAGCAGGTCGACAGGGGGTAGCAATCAGCCCCAGCATTTT
CASRSTGGSNQPQHF
>NA|NA|TRBV5-1|TRBJ1-2
TGCGCCAGCAGCTTCGACAGTTTAGCTAACTATGGCTACACCTTC
CASSFDSLANYGYTF
>NA|few|TRBV7-6|TRBJ1-2
TGTGCCAGCAGCTTAGACTTAAATAAACGGGGTCACTATGGCTACACCTTC
CASSLDLNKRGHYGYTF
>TRBD1|once|TRBV7-2|TRBJ2-3
TGTGCCAGCAGCGGCAGATCACAGGGGCGGGATACGCAGTATTTT
CASSGRSQGRDTQYF
>TRBD1|NA|TRBV28|TRBJ1-2
TGTGCCAGCAACACAGGGGAGAGGGGCTACACCTTC
CASNTGERGYTF
>NA|NA|TRBV7-2|TRBJ2-7
TGTGCCAGCAGCATCGGACAGCTCCTGGCCTACGAGCAGTACTTC
CASSIGQLLAYEQYF
>NA|once|TRBV2|TRBJ2-3
TGTGCAGGGGGGGAAGATACGCAGTATTTT
CAGGEDTQYF
>TRBD1|NA|TRBV5-1|TRBJ1-4
TGCGCCAGCCGGGAAGGGGGCCCCAATAACGGACTGTTTTTT
CASREGGPNNGLFF
>TRBD1|NA|TRBV4-1|TRBJ2-3
TGCGCCAGCAGCCCGACAGGGGCTGTCGCAGATACGCAGTATTTT
CASSPTGAVADTQYF
>TRBD1|NA|TRBV9|TRBJ2-3
TGTGCCAGCAGCGTGGGACAGGGCGGCACAGATACGCAGTATTTT
CASSVGQGGTDTQYF
>NA|once|TRBV15|TRBJ1-5
TGTGCCACCAGCAGAGCAGGGGTCAATCAGCCCCAGCATTTT
CATSRAGVNQPQHF
>TRBD1|NA|TRBV5-1|TRBJ2-1
TGCGCCAGCAGCTCCAGGGGACAGGGGCCATACAATGAGCAGTTCTTC
CASSSRGQGPYNEQFF
>TRBD1|NA|TRBV11-2|TRBJ1-1
TGTGCCAGCAGCTTAGACAGGGGGTGGCCAGAGGCTTTCTTT
CASSLDRGWPEAFF
>NA|NA|TRBV19|TRBJ1-1
TGTGCCAGTAGTAAACAGGGCCCCGGGACTGAAGCTTTCTTT
CASSKQGPGTEAFF
>TRBD1|few|TRBV5-5|TRBJ1-2
TGTGCCAGCAGGGACCGGACAGGGGGCGACAGGGGCTACACCTTC
CASRDRTGGDRGYTF
>TRBD2|NA|TRBV4-2|TRBJ2-1
TGTGCCAGCAGCCCTTACACCAAACTAGCGGGCTCCTACAATGAGCAGTTCTTC
CASSPYTKLAGSYNEQFF
>TRBD1|once|TRBV9|TRBJ2-1
TGTGCCAGCAGCGTAAGTCAGGGGGCCCGCAATGAGCAGTTCTTC
CASSVSQGARNEQFF
>NA|NA|TRBV7-2|TRBJ1-1
TGTGCCAGCAGCCGGAGGGGAGGGGGAACTGAAGCTTTCTTT
CASSRRGGGTEAFF
>TRBD1|NA|TRBV4-3|TRBJ1-2
TGCGCCAGCAGCCAAGGCCCGACAGGGAACTATGGCTACACCTTC
CASSQGPTGNYGYTF
>TRBD1|NA|TRBV19|TRBJ1-5
TGTGCCAGTAGTCCCGGGACAGGGGGCGTGTATAGCAATCAGCCCCAGCATTTT
CASSPGTGGVYSNQPQHF
>TRBD1|few|TRBV11-2|TRBJ1-1
TGTGCCAGCAGCAATAACAGGGGGCCAGTAGGCACTGAAGCTTTCTTT
CASSNNRGPVGTEAFF
>NA|once|TRBV5-4|TRBJ2-6
TGTGCCAGCAGCGGGGCTTTTTGGGTTGGCTCTGGGGCCAACGTCCTGACTTTC
CASSGAFWVGSGANVLTF
>TRBD2|once|TRBV2|TRBJ2-1
TGTGCCAGCAGTGGGGGTGCTAGCGGGTCCTACAATGAGCAGTTCTTC
CASSGGASGSYNEQFF
>NA|NA|TRBV10-3|TRBJ1-2
TGTGCCATCAGTCCTCAGTCCTCCTATGGCTACACCTTC
CAISPQSSYGYTF
>NA|NA|TRBV5-1|TRBJ1-2
TGCGCCAGCAGCTCCCAGGGGAACTATGGCTACACCTTC
CASSSQGNYGYTF
>TRBD1|NA|TRBV28|TRBJ1-1
TGTGCCAGCAGTTTAAATATAGACAGGGGCCAGGAAGCTTTCTTT
CASSLNIDRGQEAFF
>TRBD2|NA|TRBV5-4|TRBJ2-5
TGTGCCAGCAGCACGGGGGGGGCCGGGAAAGAGACCCAGTACTTC
CASSTGGAGKETQYF
>NA|few|TRBV6-1|TRBJ1-1
TGTGCCAGCAGTGAGAATGAAGGGGGGGAGGCTGAAGCTTTCTTT
CASSENEGGEAEAFF
>NA|few|TRBV7-8|TRBJ2-4
TGTGCCAGCAGCTCCTCAGGGTCCATAGCCAAAAACATTCAGTACTTC
CASSSSGSIAKNIQYF
>NA|NA|TRBV7-6|TRBJ1-4
TGTGCCAGCAGCAAAACAGGTCCCATTAATGAAAAACTGTTTTTT
CASSKTGPINEKLFF
>TRBD1|NA|TRBV6-5|TRBJ1-2
TGTGCCAGCAGTTACTCCGGGACAGGGCAATATGGCTACACCTTC
CASSYSGTGQYGYTF
>TRBD2|NA|TRBV5-1|TRBJ2-1
TGCGCCAGCAGCTTTTTGTCGGGGGGTCTATACAATGAGCAGTTCTTC
CASSFLSGGLYNEQFF
>TRBD1|NA|TRBV5-4|TRBJ2-1
TGTGCCAGCCGAGGGGGACAGCAATACAATGAGCAGTTCTTC
CASRGGQQYNEQFF
>NA|NA|TRBV14|TRBJ2-1
TGTGCCAGCAGCCAACTCCGGGAACACAATGAGCAGTTCTTC
CASSQLREHNEQFF